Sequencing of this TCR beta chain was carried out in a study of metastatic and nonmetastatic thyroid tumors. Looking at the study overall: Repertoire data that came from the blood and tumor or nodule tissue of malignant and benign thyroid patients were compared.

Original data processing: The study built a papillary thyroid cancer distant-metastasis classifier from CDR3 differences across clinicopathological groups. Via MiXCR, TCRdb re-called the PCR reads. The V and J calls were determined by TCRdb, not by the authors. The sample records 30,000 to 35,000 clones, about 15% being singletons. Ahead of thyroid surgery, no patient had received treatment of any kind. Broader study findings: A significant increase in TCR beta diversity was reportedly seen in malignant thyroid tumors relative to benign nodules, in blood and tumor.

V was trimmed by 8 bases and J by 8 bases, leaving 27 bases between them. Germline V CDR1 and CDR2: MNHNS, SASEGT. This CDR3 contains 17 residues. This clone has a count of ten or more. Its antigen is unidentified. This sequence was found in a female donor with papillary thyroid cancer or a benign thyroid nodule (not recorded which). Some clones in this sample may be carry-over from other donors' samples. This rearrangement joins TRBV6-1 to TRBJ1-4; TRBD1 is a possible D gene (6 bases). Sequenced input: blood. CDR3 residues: CASSRSGGRGSKEKLFF. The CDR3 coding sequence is TGTGCCAGCTCGAGGAGTGGGGGGCGTGGCAGCAAAGAAAAACTGTTTTTT.